This T cell receptor (beta chain) is from a study of T-cell reconstitution after alpha-beta-depleted transplantation in children. The CDR3 sequence is 14 residues long. Deletions cut 1 base from V and 3 bases from J, with 6 bases between. Germline CDR1 MGHRA, CDR2 YSYEKL. A note on this clonotype: Its cognate antigen is unknown.

Whole-study findings and limits: Some patients' high day-60 TCRbeta diversity was traced to surviving recipient T cells and thymic progenitors. Reportedly, alpha-beta T cells present about two months post-transplant originated from several hundred expanded clones of graft origin. T-cell counts and diversity at one year post-transplant came mainly from newly produced T cells.

Construction of the TCRbeta library involved unique molecular identifiers. TCRdb reprocessed the PCR reads via MiXCR and lists one record per CDR3 protein. The sample lists a few hundred thousand distinct CDR3 sequences; 15% to 20% were seen once. The chain uses TRBV4-1 and TRBJ1-4; D unclear. The TCR was taken from a boy less than two years old who had a stem cell transplant for Wiskott-Aldrich syndrome, so the T cells may come from the graft donor. Material: PBMCs, mostly from graft donor cells, obtained 360 days after TCRalphabeta/CD19-depleted stem cell transplant. This CDR3 is CASSQVAANEKLFF. In nucleotides, the CDR3 is TGCGCCAGCAGCCAAGTCGCAGCTAATGAAAAACTGTTTTTT.